This T cell receptor beta chain came from a study of blood T cell repertoires in COVID-19. Enrollment of patients from Seattle took place during active infection, with longitudinal follow-up. The CDR3 consists of 14 residues. The V segment lost 5 bases and the J segment 8 bases; nucleotides outside the gene matches: 5. Germline-derived CDR1 and CDR2 are SGHVS and FQNEAQ. Original handling: Amplification of reference gene primers provided the estimated nucleated cell counts. Some clones are missing from TCRdb's copy, which holds only in-frame ones; the method was immunoSEQ multiplex PCR. V, J and clone size are taken as reported in that table, and D and trimming were inferred from the DNA itself. The table records around 310,000 clones, 75% to 95% of them present only once.

The origin of this receptor is a woman aged 30 to 39 with COVID-19, enrolled during active disease. Sequencing input: peripheral blood. The V gene is TRBV7-8, the J gene TRBJ1-6; 8 bases agree with TRBD1. CDR3 nucleotide sequence: TGTGCCAGCAGCCCGGGACAGGTTTATTCACCCCTCCACTTT. It translates to CASSPGQVYSPLHF.